The 23 T cell receptor beta chains presented below share a single source sample, sequenced in a study of blood T cell repertoires in COVID-19. Generated by immunoSEQ multiplex PCR, the TCRdb table keeps only in-frame clones and is missing some. The sample yields about 280,000 clones, about four fifths seen once. Sequencing input: PBMCs or T cells enriched from blood (not recorded which). The receptors shown here come from a man aged 35-49 years who had been exposed to COVID-19.

Concerning this clone: Other DNA sequences within the sample encode an identical CDR3. The J gene is TRBJ2-1, the V gene TRBV24-1, with D maybe TRBD1 (6 bases). Trimming took 4 bases from V and 1 from J, leaving 13 bases between them. The length of the CDR3 is 16 residues. The germline V gene has CDR1 KGHDR and CDR2 SFDVKD. CDR3 DNA sequence: TGTGCCACCAGTGACCCTCAGGGGAGTTCCTACAATGAGCAGTTCTTC. Translating it yields CATSDPQGSSYNEQFF.

V gene TRBV7-6 combines with J gene TRBJ2-1; 9 bases match TRBD2. After removal of 4 bases from V and 4 bases from J, the junction contained 2 bases not matched to a gene. Per germline, CDR1 SGHVS and CDR2 FNYEAQ. CDR3 length equals 14 residues. The CDR3 spells CASSSGLAYNEQFF. The DNA of the CDR3 is TGTGCCAGCAGCTCGGGACTAGCTTACAATGAGCAGTTCTTC.

The chain carries TRBV11-2 and TRBJ2-7, with D maybe TRBD1 (6 bases). This CDR3 spans 15 amino acids. V dropped 5 bases and J dropped 0 bases, with 14 bases sitting between them. Germline V gives CDR1 SGHAT, CDR2 FQNNGV. CDR3 loop: CASSRYRDSSYEQYF. In nucleotides, the CDR3 is TGTGCCAGCAGCCGATACAGGGATAGCTCCTACGAGCAGTACTTC.

This clone has just one count. Different DNA sequences within this sample yield the same CDR3. The chain links TRBV12-3 or TRBV12-4 to TRBJ2-7; maybe TRBD2 (6 bases). The CDR3 runs 13 residues. V was clipped by 2 bases and J by 4 bases, with 9 bases between them. The CDR3 DNA sequence: TGTGCCAGCAGTTTATCCGGGAGTTACGAGCAGTACTTC. It is translated as CASSLSGSYEQYF.

V gene TRBV28 combines with J gene TRBJ1-4, with a possible D match to TRBD1 (5 bases). The CDR3 runs to 15 residues. Germline lookup yields CDR1 MDHEN and CDR2 SYDVKM. Between the trimmed V and J ends, which lost 7 bases and 7 bases, there was a span of 19 bases. The CDR3 bases are TGTGCCAGCACCGCGGGGGGATTGGGAGGTGAAAAACTGTTTTTT. It yields the protein CASTAGGLGGEKLFF. Combining the CDR3 with reference TRBV28 and TRBJ1-4 gives the whole variable domain DVKVTQSSRYLVKRTGEKVFLECVQDMDHENMFWYRQDPGLGLRLIYFSYDVKMKEKGDIPEGYSVSREKKERFSLILESASTNQTSMYLCASTAGGLGGEKLFFGSGTQLSVL.

The chain couples TRBV25-1 to TRBJ1-4; TRBD1 is a possible D gene (6 bases). Germline V lookup: CDR1 MGHDK, CDR2 SYGVNS. CDR3 length equals 14 residues. Deletions cut 7 bases from V and 6 bases from J, with 15 bases between. The CDR3 nucleotides are TGTGCCAGCAAAGAGGACAGTGCAGATGAAAAACTGTTTTTT. Translation: CASKEDSADEKLFF.

This sequence joins TRBV30 and TRBJ1-1, with a tentative D call TRBD1 (6 bases). Germline lookup yields CDR1 GTSNPN and CDR2 SVGIG (reference sequence). The CDR3 covers 13 residues. V was shortened by 5 bases and J by 3 bases, with 13 bases between the two germline ends. CDR3 sequence: CAWYSPGDTEAFF. The CDR3 bases are TGTGCCTGGTATAGCCCAGGGGACACTGAAGCTTTCTTT.

The chain carries TRBV27 and TRBJ2-5; TRBD1 matches at 7 bases. V shed 5 bases and J 3 bases; nucleotides not matched to a gene: 6. Germline assignment: CDR1 MNHEY and CDR2 SMNVEV (reference sequence). The CDR3 is 14 amino acids. The CDR3 nucleotides read TGTGCCAGCAGTCCCCTGGACAGGAAAGAGACCCAGTACTTC. This codes for CASSPLDRKETQYF.

The chain combines TRBV7-8 with TRBJ2-7; 8 bases are shared with TRBD2. V dropped 11 bases and J dropped 7; count of bases not matched to a gene: 7. This CDR3 region has 11 residues. Germline assignment: CDR1 SGHVS and CDR2 FQNEAQ. The CDR3 nucleotides read TGTGCCCGCCGGGGCGGGGGGGAGCAGTACTTC. Protein sequence: CARRGGGEQYF.

The chain carries TRBV2 and TRBJ2-3; no clear D gene. The CDR3 contains 16 residues. The V and J ends lost 3 bases and 0 bases respectively, with 13 bases between them. Per germline, CDR1 SNHLY and CDR2 FYNNEI. CDR3 in amino acids: CASSEGQAFSTDTQYF. DNA of the CDR3: TGTGCCAGCAGTGAGGGTCAGGCCTTCAGCACAGATACGCAGTATTTT. Supplemented by reference TRBV2 and TRBJ2-3, the full variable domain reads EPEVTQTPSHQVTQMGQEVILRCVPISNHLYFYWYRQILGQKVEFLVSFYNNEISEKSEIFDDQFSVERPDGSNFTLKIRSTKLEDSAMYFCASSEGQAFSTDTQYFGPGTRLTVL.

J is TRBJ1-5 and V is TRBV12-5; D gene uncertain. V was clipped by 1 base and J by 7 bases, with 20 bases between them. From germline, CDR1 is LGHNT and CDR2 FRNRAP. CDR3 length: 17 amino acids. The CDR3 region has the DNA TGTGCTAGTGGTTTGGCCTTAGTTGGGAGGGCGGCGCAGCCCCAGCATTTT. As protein: CASGLALVGRAAQPQHF.

The chain recombines TRBV2 with TRBJ2-1; D possibly corresponds to TRBD2 (5 bases). Germline V CDR1 and CDR2: SNHLY, FYNNEI. The germline V and J ends were trimmed by 6 bases and 8 bases, with 20 bases remaining between them. CDR3 size: 15 residues. DNA for the CDR3: TGTGCCAGCAGGCGGGCTCGGACGGATGTCGATGAGCAGTTCTTC. Translated, it gives CASRRARTDVDEQFF.

The chain employs TRBV19 and TRBJ1-5, with 9 bases that match TRBD1. This CDR3 has 16 residues. The V segment lost 6 bases and the J segment 4 bases; nucleotides outside the gene matches: 10. In germline, CDR1 is LNHDA, CDR2 SQIVND (reference sequence). CDR3 in DNA: TGTGCCAGTAGCAAAACCGGGACAGGGTTGAATCAGCCCCAGCATTTT. This codes for CASSKTGTGLNQPQHF. Full variable domain (missing parts from reference TRBV19 and TRBJ1-5): DGGITQSPKYLFRKEGQNVTLSCEQNLNHDAMYWYRQDPGQGLRLIYYSQIVNDFQKGDIAEGYSVSREKKESFPLTVTSAQKNPTAFYLCASSKTGTGLNQPQHFGDGTRLSIL.

This chain connects TRBV5-5 to TRBJ1-1, with 9 nucleotides matching TRBD1. Germline trimming cut 9 bases from V and 10 bases from J; bases unmatched to any gene: 13. CDR1 is SGHKS, CDR2 YYEKEE, per germline (reference sequence). This CDR3 contains 13 residues. The chain's CDR3 is CATTAGTGFGAFF. The CDR3 nucleotides are TGTGCCACCACAGCCGGGACAGGGTTTGGAGCTTTCTTT.

This clone has a handful of counts. The rearrangement joins TRBV20-1 to TRBJ2-3; no clear D. The V end was cut by 0 bases, the J end by 6 bases, with 4 bases between. Germline V gene lookup returns CDR1 DFQATT and CDR2 SNEGSKA (reference sequence). The CDR3 covers 11 residues. This CDR3 reads CSARDMDTQYF. The CDR3 DNA reads as TGCAGTGCTAGAGATATGGATACGCAGTATTTT.

The V gene is TRBV2, the J gene TRBJ2-1, with 9 bases matching TRBD1. The V and J ends lost 5 bases and 3 bases, in that order; junction bases with no gene match: 2. This CDR3 spans 14 amino acids. CDR1 SNHLY and CDR2 FYNNEI come from the germline V gene. Here the CDR3 DNA reads TGTGCCAGCAGTCCGGGACAGGGCTACAATGAGCAGTTCTTC. This translates into CASSPGQGYNEQFF.

The V and J genes are TRBV29-1 and TRBJ1-2, with 8 bases that match TRBD1. CDR1 and CDR2 from the germline V gene are SQVTM and ANQGSEA. The CDR3 length is 16 residues. V gave up 0 bases and J gave up 5 bases; unmatched junction bases: 11. The CDR3 sequence is CSVEDLSGGLGYGYTF. For the CDR3, the DNA is TGCAGCGTTGAAGATCTATCAGGGGGCCTAGGGTATGGCTACACCTTC.

As DNA, the CDR3 is TGTGCCAGCGGAGGTGTGCCCTATGGCTACACCTTC. Its translation is CASGGVPYGYTF. V is TRBV7-9 and J is TRBJ1-2; D gene ambiguous. Trimming cost V 8 bases and J 4 bases, with 11 bases left between them. CDR1 is SEHNR and CDR2 is FQNEAQ in the germline V gene (reference sequence). This CDR3 contains 12 residues.

J is TRBJ2-7 and V is TRBV29-1; 9 bases map to TRBD1. This CDR3 comprises 13 residues. Looked up from germline, CDR1 is SQVTM and CDR2 is ANQGSEA. The J segment lost 6 bases and the V segment lost 6 bases, leaving 9 bases of the junction unmatched. The CDR3 bases are TGCAGCGTATCCGGGACAGGGTCGCGCGAGCAGTACTTC. Protein sequence: CSVSGTGSREQYF.

The V and J genes are TRBV7-2 and TRBJ1-5; D call uncertain. V was pared by 5 bases and J by 6 bases, with 11 bases between. The CDR3 is 13 amino acids. From germline, CDR1 is SGHTA and CDR2 FQGNSA. CDR3 sequence (DNA): TGTGCCAGCAGCCCTCGCGGGATTCAGCCCCAGCATTTT. Translating it yields CASSPRGIQPQHF.

This chain joins TRBV21-1 and TRBJ2-5; TRBD1, the table's D call, was not compared with the DNA. TRBV21-1 is a known pseudogene. This CDR3 has 12 residues. The CDR3: CALVRGQETQYF. The DNA for the CDR3 is TGTGCTCTGGTCAGGGGCCAAGAGACCCAGTACTTC.

The CDR3 spells CASSDQGNSNQPQHF. The DNA for the CDR3 is TGTGCCAGCAGCGACCAGGGGAATAGCAATCAGCCCCAGCATTTT. This chain links TRBV16 with TRBJ1-5, with D possibly matching TRBD1 (6 bases). The CDR3 covers 15 residues. Trimming shortened V by 5 bases and J by 0 bases, and 11 bases separated the two germline ends. Germline V lookup: CDR1 KGHSY, CDR2 FQNENV.

This clone was seen only once. This chain uses TRBV19 with TRBJ1-2; D not certain. Looked up from germline, CDR1 is LNHDA and CDR2 is SQIVND (reference sequence). The CDR3 runs to 15 residues. V dropped 3 bases and J dropped 4 bases, with 15 bases sitting between them. The chain's CDR3 is CASSMEAGNPYGYTF. CDR3 nucleotide sequence: TGTGCCAGTAGTATGGAGGCGGGGAACCCCTATGGCTACACCTTC.